A selection of T cell receptor beta chains follows, all from one sample in a study of radiotherapy plus CTLA-4 blockade in lung cancer. The table came from immunoSEQ multiplex PCR; TCRdb's copy has only in-frame clones and leaves some out. The top ten clones hold 8.5% of a sample with tens of thousands of clones, more than 75% of them seen once. This material consisted of peripheral blood, taken from a patient treated with radiotherapy plus ipilimumab. All receptors derive from a human donor with non-small cell lung cancer who had a complete response to radiotherapy plus ipilimumab. The CDR3 runs from the conserved cysteine through the conserved F or W. The D gene is left open where the match is weak. Clone size is shown for a subset of rows, as once, few, many or a class of expanded clone.

V gene	J gene	D gene	clone size	CDR3 DNA	CDR3 protein
TRBV30	TRBJ1-3	-	-	TGTGCCTGGAGTGTAAGGGACATAAACTCTGGAAACACCATATATTTT	CAWSVRDINSGNTIYF
TRBV7-2	TRBJ2-6	-	-	TGTGCCAGCAGTCCTCAGGGTTACTCTGGGGCCAACGTCCTGACTTTC	CASSPQGYSGANVLTF
TRBV18	TRBJ1-3	-	once	TGTGCCAGCTCACCACAGGCAGGGTCTGGAAACACCATATATTTT	CASSPQAGSGNTIYF
TRBV27	TRBJ2-7	TRBD1	-	TGTGCCAGCGGGGACAGGGGCTACGAGCAGTACTTC	CASGDRGYEQYF
TRBV7-2	TRBJ1-2	-	-	TGTGCCAGCAGCCAAGGCGCGGGAGGGACTGGCTACACCTTC	CASSQGAGGTGYTF
TRBV18	TRBJ1-2	-	-	TGTGCCAGCTCACCATCAGGGCTTAGATATGGCTACACCTTC	CASSPSGLRYGYTF
TRBV7-7	TRBJ2-2	TRBD1	-	TGTGCTAGCAGGGGACAGGGAATCGCCGGGGAGCTGTTTTTT	CASRGQGIAGELFF
TRBV9	TRBJ1-5	TRBD1	-	TGTGCCAGCAGCCAAGGGACAGGGACAAATCAGCCCCAGCATTTT	CASSQGTGTNQPQHF
TRBV7-8	TRBJ2-7	-	few	TGTGCCAGCAGCTTAGTGGGGCAGGTCGAGCAGTACTTC	CASSLVGQVEQYF
TRBV28	TRBJ1-5	TRBD1	-	TGTGCCAGCGCCAACCGGGACAGGGGCAATCAGCCCCAGCATTTT	CASANRDRGNQPQHF
TRBV5-1	TRBJ2-7	TRBD1	few	TGCGCCAGCAGCCGAGGACAGGGCGGCGAGCAGTACTTC	CASSRGQGGEQYF
TRBV29-1	TRBJ2-1	TRBD2	-	TGCAGCGAAATAGCGGGGCCTTACAATGAGCAGTTCTTC	CSEIAGPYNEQFF
TRBV7-9	TRBJ2-1	TRBD2	once	TGTGCCAGCACCCGACTAGCGGAGATGGGGAATGAGCAGTTCTTC	CASTRLAEMGNEQFF
TRBV5-4	TRBJ1-1	-	-	TGTGCCAGCAGCTGGGACAAGAACACTGAAGCTTTCTTT	CASSWDKNTEAFF
TRBV7-2	TRBJ2-3	-	-	TGTGCCAGCGTAGCCCAGGGGCTGACAGATACGCAGTATTTT	CASVAQGLTDTQYF
TRBV28	TRBJ1-4	-	-	TGTGCCAGCAGTTTATCAGGGAATGATGAAAAACTGTTTTTT	CASSLSGNDEKLFF
TRBV29-1	TRBJ2-5	-	-	TGCAGCGTTGAACGGAGGAGGGGAACAAAAGAGACCCAGTACTTC	CSVERRRGTKETQYF
TRBV5-6	TRBJ2-1	TRBD1	-	TGTGCCAGCAGCTTGGAGGGACAGGGAACGCTAAGGTCCTACAATGAGCAGTTCTTC	CASSLEGQGTLRSYNEQFF
TRBV18	TRBJ2-3	TRBD2	-	TGTGCCAGCTCACGTTCGGGGAGGGGAGATACGCAGTATTTT	CASSRSGRGDTQYF
TRBV5-1	TRBJ1-1	-	-	TGCGCCAGCAGCTTGGGAAGTAAGGGGACTGAAGCTTTCTTT	CASSLGSKGTEAFF
TRBV29-1	TRBJ2-1	TRBD1	-	TGCAGCGTTGACAGGGGGAATTATATAACTGGTGAGCAGTTCTTC	CSVDRGNYITGEQFF
TRBV19	TRBJ1-5	-	-	TGTGCCAGTAGTATGGGAGGGAACAATCAGCCCCAGCATTTT	CASSMGGNNQPQHF
TRBV4-1	TRBJ1-1	-	few	TGCGCCAGCAGCCAGGTTCTATACCAACCGAACACTGAAGCTTTCTTT	CASSQVLYQPNTEAFF
TRBV11-2	TRBJ2-1	-	-	TGTGCCAGCAGCTTAGATAAGGGGTCCAATGAGCAGTTCTTC	CASSLDKGSNEQFF
TRBV20-1	TRBJ2-5	-	-	TGCAGTGCTAGAGACGAAGAGACCCAGTACTTC	CSARDEETQYF
TRBV23-1	TRBJ1-2	TRBD1	once	TGCGCCAGCAGTCATGAGCGGACAGGGGTGCGAGGCTACACCTTC	CASSHERTGVRGYTF
TRBV5-1	TRBJ2-3	-	-	TGCGCCAGCAGCTCGGGTCTGAACAGGGAATCAGATACGCAGTATTTT	CASSSGLNRESDTQYF
TRBV30	TRBJ2-7	TRBD1	-	TGTGCCTGGAGTGGAAAGGGACAGGGGGCGAGGGAGCAGTACTTC	CAWSGKGQGAREQYF
TRBV5-5	TRBJ2-7	TRBD1	-	TGTGCCAGCAGCTTTGAGGACAGGGCGAACTACGAGCAGTACTTC	CASSFEDRANYEQYF
TRBV5-4	TRBJ1-1	-	-	TGTGCCAGCAGCTTGGCCGGGGTCCGGAACACTGAAGCTTTCTTT	CASSLAGVRNTEAFF
TRBV19	TRBJ1-5	-	-	TGTGCCAGTAGTTTTCGAGTGATGAATAGCAATCAGCCCCAGCATTTT	CASSFRVMNSNQPQHF
TRBV4-3	TRBJ2-3	TRBD2	-	TGCGCCAGCAGCACACGGGGGGCAGATACGCAGTATTTT	CASSTRGADTQYF
TRBV30	TRBJ1-1	-	-	TGTGCCTGGAGTGGGTGGGCAGCCTCTGGGAGCACTGAAGCTTTCTTT	CAWSGWAASGSTEAFF
TRBV19	TRBJ1-1	-	-	TGTGCCAGTAGTATACAGGGGATGGAATGGACTGAAGCTTTCTTT	CASSIQGMEWTEAFF
TRBV7-6	TRBJ2-5	-	-	TGTGCCAGCAGCTTAATGGCAGAAGAGACCCAGTACTTC	CASSLMAEETQYF
TRBV29-1	TRBJ2-5	TRBD2	-	TGCAGCGTCATAGCGGGAGGGGGAGAGACCCAGTACTTC	CSVIAGGGETQYF
TRBV7-8	TRBJ2-5	TRBD2	-	TGTGCCAGCAAGGGATACAGCGGGACTATCCAAGAGACCCAGTACTTC	CASKGYSGTIQETQYF
TRBV4-1	TRBJ2-2	-	-	TGCGCCAGCAGCCCCACGACAGTACCCGGGGAGCTGTTTTTT	CASSPTTVPGELFF
TRBV5-1	TRBJ2-1	-	once	TGCGCCAGCAGCCCTACAGGAGGGGGGGCCTACAATGAGCAGTTCTTC	CASSPTGGGAYNEQFF
TRBV7-6	TRBJ2-7	TRBD1	few	TGTGCCAGCAGCTTCGGGACAGGGTACGAGCAGTACTTC	CASSFGTGYEQYF
TRBV4-1	TRBJ1-4	TRBD1	-	TGCGCCAGCAGCCCTCCCACCGGGACAGGGGAGGAAAAACTGTTTTTT	CASSPPTGTGEEKLFF
TRBV6-1	TRBJ1-5	-	-	TGTGCCAGCAGTCCAGGTCAGGTACGCAATCAGCCCCAGCATTTT	CASSPGQVRNQPQHF
TRBV2	TRBJ2-3	TRBD1	-	TGTGCCAGCAGAAGTAGACAGGGGACAGATACGCAGTATTTT	CASRSRQGTDTQYF
TRBV5-1	TRBJ1-4	-	-	TGCGCCAGCAGCTTGGAGCCGCCGAATGAAAAACTGTTTTTT	CASSLEPPNEKLFF
TRBV11-2	TRBJ1-1	-	-	TGTGCCAGCAGCTTAGATTCGGGAATCGAAGCTTTCTTT	CASSLDSGIEAFF
TRBV29-1	TRBJ2-5	-	-	TGCAGCGCCAGACAAAATCAAGAGACCCAGTACTTC	CSARQNQETQYF
TRBV5-1	TRBJ1-2	-	-	TGCGCCAGCATGCCGGGACTCTCCTTCTATGGCTACACCTTC	CASMPGLSFYGYTF
TRBV7-9	TRBJ2-2	TRBD1	few	TGTGCCAGCAGCTTAGGGGACAGAGTTACCGGGGAGCTGTTTTTT	CASSLGDRVTGELFF
TRBV6-4	TRBJ1-2	TRBD1	few	TGTGCCAGCAGTCCGGGACAGGGGCAGGGCTACACCTTC	CASSPGQGQGYTF
TRBV9	TRBJ2-3	TRBD2	few	TGTGCCAGCAGCTTTAGCGGGGGGGCTACAGATACGCAGTATTTT	CASSFSGGATDTQYF